This TCR beta chain was identified in a study of T cells after yellow fever vaccination. On this clonotype itself: Its antigen remains unknown.

TCRdb passed the 5' RACE reads through MiXCR, listing each CDR3 protein once. The repertoire holds 450,000 to 650,000 distinct CDR3 sequences, with roughly 14% as singletons. The CDR3 totals 17 residues. Trimming pared 10 bases from V and 0 bases from J, leaving 22 bases between. Germline loops: CDR1 MDHEN, CDR2 SYDVKM. The study, taken as a whole, reports: Clones from primary vaccination mostly reappeared after the booster (approximately 95% CD4, approximately 91% CD8). Weaker overall, the secondary response nonetheless peaked faster (day 5 versus 15). A limited proportion of clonotypes was detected within both the CD4 and CD8 compartments.

The sequencing here drew on PBMCs, taken on the day of the yellow fever booster vaccination. The source of this sequence is a man between 25 and 39 years old who received the YFV17D yellow fever vaccine. The chain recombines TRBV28 with TRBJ2-1; D may be TRBD1 (6 bases). DNA of the CDR3: TGTGCCACTACCGGATTGCAGTCGGACAGCTCCTACAATGAGCAGTTCTTC. Residues: CATTGLQSDSSYNEQFF.